This T cell receptor beta chain derives from a study of siplizumab effects on memory and regulatory T cells. Per sample, about 100,000 TCR templates were assayed. Profiled with immunoSEQ multiplex PCR; TCRdb holds only in-frame clones, not every one. The table lists some 100,000 clones, roughly 94% of them singletons. The ends were cut back, 7 bases at V and 7 bases at J, with 17 bases in the middle. Germline V gives CDR1 MDHEN, CDR2 SYDVKM. CDR3 length equals 15 residues. Worth noting for this clone: Its antigen is not known.

General study points: Both greater diversity than memory cells and a major contribution to the alloresponse seemed to characterize naive T cells. Among mappable alloreactive CD4+ clones, the Treg-derived fraction averaged around 66% with siplizumab versus around 26% in controls. Unstimulated subsets contained matches for only a minor fraction of alloreactive clones.

The chain recombines TRBV28 with TRBJ1-6; a weak D match, TRBD1 (6 bases). The sequenced sample was non-Treg CD4+ T cells sorted from blood. The sequence was obtained from a human donor in good health. The CDR3 loop reads CASTSRGNKNSPLHF. The CDR3 DNA reads TGTGCCAGCACCTCCAGGGGAAATAAGAATTCACCCCTCCACTTT.